This T cell receptor (beta chain) comes out of a study of vaccination effects on CD4 cells after COVID-19. For the study at large: Two convalescent pre-vaccine samples were taken 142 and 148 days post-diagnosis. Study conclusions and caveats: Post-vaccine spike-reactive clones in convalescents were mainly new vaccine-induced clones.

On this clone: Its antigen is undetermined.

Some clones are missing from TCRdb's copy, which holds only in-frame ones; the method was immunoSEQ multiplex PCR. The table shows about 22,000 clones, with less than 85% occurring only once. Within the ViraFEST assay, antigen-specific CD4+ T cells underwent expansion with viral peptide pools prior to sequencing. Following culture for approximately ten days, CD4+ T cells were isolated. The individual was infected with SARS-CoV-2 between March and December 2020, as confirmed by PCR. Wells of roughly 2 million PBMC each were grown with 10 IU/ml IL-2 and roughly 9.9 ug/ml peptides. CDR3 length: 14 residues. Trimming stripped 1 base from V and 8 bases from J, with 12 bases between. CDR1 and CDR2 from the germline V gene are LNHDA and SQIVND (reference sequence).

The source material was CD4+ T cells from PBMCs cultured with SARS-CoV-2 spike peptides, sampled before COVID-19 vaccination. This receptor was identified in a human donor who had a prior SARS-CoV-2 infection. The V gene is TRBV19, the J gene TRBJ2-1; D not resolved. The CDR3 is CASSIGMHTDEQFF. DNA of the CDR3: TGTGCCAGTAGTATAGGAATGCATACCGATGAGCAGTTCTTC.